This T cell receptor beta chain was sequenced in a study of CD8 T cells in ankylosing spondylitis. Scientists made TCR beta libraries using quantitative 5'-RACE with molecular barcodes. MiXCR was run by TCRdb on the 5' RACE reads, yielding one entry per CDR3 protein. The repertoire consists of 150,000 to 200,000 distinct CDR3 sequences, with 9.8% occurring once and the leading ten covering roughly 15%. There are many counts of this clonotype. The CDR3 runs to 15 residues. The germline gives CDR1 SGHRS, CDR2 YFSETQ. V dropped 4 bases and J dropped 0 bases, with 14 bases sitting between them. This clonotype was sampled from a female donor with ankylosing spondylitis or in good health (not recorded which). V gene TRBV5-1 combines with J gene TRBJ2-7; tentative D call: TRBD2 (6 bases). Sequencing was done on a sample of blood, either unsorted or a sorted T cell fraction (not recorded which). The CDR3 sequence is CASSASGTPSYEQYF. CDR3 nucleotide sequence: TGCGCCAGCAGCGCCTCCGGGACTCCCTCCTACGAGCAGTACTTC.